These 22 T cell receptor beta chains were sequenced from one sample in a study of blood T cell repertoires in COVID-19. Profiled with immunoSEQ multiplex PCR; TCRdb holds only in-frame clones, not every one. Of about 140,000 clones in the sample, 82% were seen once. Specimen: peripheral blood. These TCRs come from an elderly woman with acute or convalescent COVID-19.

With respect to this clone: One end of the junction varies from germline; a read error may be responsible. The CDR3 loop reads CASSGAETQYF. The CDR3 DNA reads TGTGCCAGCAGTGGGGCAGAGACGCAGTATTTT. This chain joins TRBV2 and TRBJ2-3; D gene ambiguous. The CDR3 totals 11 residues. The germline CDR1 and CDR2 sequences are SNHLY and FYNNEI.

The chain combines TRBV3-1 (or the pseudogene TRBV3-2) with TRBJ2-4; the match to TRBD2 covers 9 bases. The germline V gene encodes CDR1 LGHDT and CDR2 YNNKEL (reference sequence). Trimming at V came to 3 bases and at J to 1 base, leaving 16 bases not matched to a gene. There are 20 residues in the CDR3. The CDR3 nucleotides read TGTGCCAGCAGCCACCGGTGGGTTCTAGCGGGATGGAGGGCCAAAAACATTCAGTACTTC. This codes for CASSHRWVLAGWRAKNIQYF.

J is TRBJ2-5 and V is TRBV4-1, with TRBD2 matching 11 bases. Per the germline V gene, CDR1 is MGHRA and CDR2 is YSYEKL. The ends lost 5 bases at V and 4 bases at J; junction bases unmatched: 9. CDR3 size: 16 residues. The CDR3 DNA reads as TGCGCCAGCAGCTCAGGGGAAACTAGCGGGGGAGAGACCCAGTACTTC. Translated, it gives CASSSGETSGGETQYF.

This chain connects TRBV6-5 to TRBJ2-1; TRBD2 agrees at 9 bases. Trimming cost V 2 bases and J 12 bases; bases outside gene matches: 5. The CDR3 covers 13 residues. The V gene's germline CDR1 is MNHEY and CDR2 SVGAGI. CDR3 amino acids: CASSYQRGAMQFF. CDR3 bases: TGTGCCAGCAGTTACCAGCGGGGGGCGATGCAGTTCTTC.

This clone came up once. V gene TRBV3-1 (or the pseudogene TRBV3-2) combines with J gene TRBJ2-7, with a possible D match to TRBD1 (5 bases). Germline CDR1 LGHDT, CDR2 YNNKEL (reference sequence). V shed 4 bases and J shed 0 bases, with 7 bases lying between them. This CDR3 has 13 residues. CDR3 DNA sequence: TGTGCCAGCAGCCCGGACACCTCCTACGAGCAGTACTTC. This sequence encodes CASSPDTSYEQYF.

The V gene is TRBV7-9, the J gene TRBJ2-1; 11 bases align to TRBD2. Trimming cost V 5 bases and J 4 bases; bases outside gene matches: 16. CDR1 and CDR2 from the germline V gene are SEHNR and FQNEAQ (reference sequence). The CDR3 totals 19 residues. CDR3 loop: CASSPRSGGRTSGYNEQFF. The DNA of the CDR3 is TGTGCCAGCAGCCCTCGGTCAGGTGGGAGGACTAGCGGGTACAATGAGCAGTTCTTC.

The chain joins TRBV5-1 to TRBJ2-7; 10 bases match TRBD2. Germline V lookup: CDR1 SGHRS, CDR2 YFSETQ. V was clipped by 0 bases and J by 2 bases; unmatched bases: 2. There are 15 residues in the CDR3. The CDR3 sequence: CASSLGGTSAYEQYF. CDR3 coding DNA: TGCGCCAGCAGCTTGGGGGGGACTAGCGCCTACGAGCAGTACTTC.

The sample holds one count of this clone. V gene TRBV29-1 combines with J gene TRBJ1-2, with D possibly being TRBD1 (5 bases). The length of the CDR3 is 12 residues. Trimming took off 4 bases at V and 2 bases at J, with 8 bases between the two ends. Germline V lookup: CDR1 SQVTM, CDR2 ANQGSEA. Here the CDR3 reads CSVVGGNYGYTF. In DNA form, the CDR3 reads TGCAGCGTTGTGGGGGGAAACTATGGCTACACCTTC.

This rearrangement joins TRBV15 to TRBJ2-5; 8 nucleotides align to TRBD1. Per germline, CDR1 LNHNV and CDR2 YYDKDF (reference sequence). The length of the CDR3 is 16 residues. V was clipped by 3 bases and J by 5 bases; unmatched bases: 11. The CDR3 here is CATSSFRTGWEETQYF. CDR3 nucleotides: TGTGCCACCAGCAGCTTCCGGACAGGGTGGGAGGAGACCCAGTACTTC.

The J gene is TRBJ2-5, the V gene TRBV28, with 13 bases aligning to TRBD2. CDR1 is MDHEN, CDR2 SYDVKM, per germline. The CDR3 contains 15 residues. Trimming took 5 bases from V and 3 from J; bases not matched to a gene: 3. CDR3 bases: TGTGCCAGCAGTCTCGGGACTAGCGGGGAAGAGACCCAGTACTTC. Translating gives CASSLGTSGEETQYF.

This sequence joins TRBV5-1 and TRBJ2-3; D not certain. The CDR3 runs 14 residues. The ends were cut back, 1 base at V and 1 base at J, with 7 bases in the middle. CDR1 SGHRS and CDR2 YFSETQ come from the germline V gene. This CDR3 is CASSLPTGTDTQYF. The CDR3 coding sequence is TGCGCCAGCAGCTTGCCAACAGGCACAGATACGCAGTATTTT.

This rearrangement joins TRBV18 to TRBJ1-1, with D perhaps matching TRBD1 (6 bases). V dropped 5 bases and J dropped 4 bases, with 11 bases sitting between them. This CDR3 contains 13 residues. Germline V gene sequence: CDR1 KGHSH, CDR2 LQKENI. CDR3 sequence: CASSTGSTTEAFF. CDR3 DNA: TGTGCCAGCTCAACAGGGTCGACCACTGAAGCTTTCTTT. The entire variable domain, with the rest obtained from reference TRBV18 and TRBJ1-1, is as follows: NAGVMQNPRHLVRRRGQEARLRCSPMKGHSHVYWYRQLPEEGLKFMVYLQKENIIDESGMPKERFSAEFPKEGPSILRIQQVVRGDSAAYFCASSTGSTTEAFFGQGTRLTVV.

CDR3 amino acids: CASSKSRGFDTQYF. The CDR3 coding sequence is TGTGCCAGCAGTAAGTCCCGGGGTTTTGATACGCAGTATTTT. The chain couples TRBV27 to TRBJ2-3; possibly TRBD2 for D (5 bases). The CDR3 contains 14 residues. From germline, CDR1 is MNHEY and CDR2 SMNVEV (reference sequence). Trimming removed 5 bases from V and 6 bases from J, with 15 bases in between.

This sequence joins TRBV29-1 and TRBJ2-3; 8 bases match TRBD2. Looked up from germline, CDR1 is SQVTM and CDR2 is ANQGSEA. V lost 5 bases, J lost 4 bases, and 8 bases stayed unmatched. The CDR3 is made up of 14 amino acids. The CDR3 protein is CSVNNAGGADTQYF. Written as DNA, the CDR3 is TGCAGCGTTAATAATGCGGGGGGCGCAGATACGCAGTATTTT.

The V call is TRBV6-1, the J call TRBJ1-6; 10 bases fit TRBD1. Germline assignment: CDR1 MNHNS and CDR2 SASEGT. The CDR3 sequence is 19 residues long. V lost 3 bases and J lost 9; bases outside the gene matches: 17. CDR3 DNA: TGTGCCAGCAGTGATCTAGACAGGGGGCGTTCGGACTTGGGTTCACCCCTCCACTTT. Amino acid sequence: CASSDLDRGRSDLGSPLHF.

The chain joins TRBV27 to TRBJ2-3; a possible D gene is TRBD2 (5 bases). Germline CDR1 MNHEY, CDR2 SMNVEV (reference sequence). There are 16 residues in the CDR3. Trimming cost V 4 bases and J 2 bases, with 16 bases left between them. The CDR3 loop is CASSSLTRFATDTQYF. The CDR3 nucleotides read TGTGCCAGCAGTTCACTTACTAGATTTGCCACAGATACGCAGTATTTT.

V usage is TRBV2 and J usage is TRBJ2-5, with D hard to call. V gave up 3 bases and J gave up 9 bases, with 20 bases separating them. Germline V gene sequence: CDR1 SNHLY, CDR2 FYNNEI. There are 15 residues in the CDR3. CDR3 DNA: TGTGCCAGCAGTGAGCAGGCCTACCTCCAGTGGGCCCAGTACTTC. Residues: CASSEQAYLQWAQYF.

This clone was seen a single time. The genes are TRBV5-1 and TRBJ2-5, with TRBD2 matching 12 bases. With V trimmed by 4 bases and J by 4 bases, 5 bases remained unmatched. Germline-derived CDR1 and CDR2 are SGHRS and YFSETQ. The CDR3 runs to 15 residues. Here the CDR3 reads CASSTGTSGRETQYF. DNA for the CDR3: TGCGCCAGCAGCACCGGGACTAGCGGGCGAGAGACCCAGTACTTC.

The chain joins TRBV25-1 to TRBJ2-1; a possible D gene is TRBD1 (7 bases). The CDR3 is 16 residues long. Trimming pared 2 bases from V and 0 bases from J, leaving 11 bases between. Germline loops: CDR1 MGHDK, CDR2 SYGVNS. This CDR3 is CASSEPGGSSYNEQFF. The CDR3 DNA reads TGTGCCAGCAGTGAACCAGGGGGGAGCTCCTACAATGAGCAGTTCTTC.

This chain links TRBV2 with TRBJ1-2; 7 nucleotides align to TRBD1. Germline CDR1 is SNHLY and CDR2 is FYNNEI. The V and J ends lost 4 bases and 6 bases, in that order; junction bases with no gene match: 11. The CDR3 is 15 residues long. For the CDR3, the DNA is TGTGCCAGCAGTGGGATAAACCGGGACAGACATGGCTACACCTTC. This sequence encodes CASSGINRDRHGYTF. Together with reference TRBV2 and TRBJ1-2, the CDR3 gives the full variable domain: EPEVTQTPSHQVTQMGQEVILRCVPISNHLYFYWYRQILGQKVEFLVSFYNNEISEKSEIFDDQFSVERPDGSNFTLKIRSTKLEDSAMYFCASSGINRDRHGYTFGSGTRLTVV.

J is TRBJ1-4 and V is TRBV4-1; D perhaps matches TRBD1 (5 bases). Germline-derived CDR1 and CDR2 are MGHRA and YSYEKL. V was pared by 2 bases and J by 11 bases, with 9 bases between. This CDR3 comprises 12 residues. CDR3 nucleotide sequence: TGCGCCAGCAGCCAATTGGGGGGGAAACTGTTTTTT. Translating it yields CASSQLGGKLFF.

The chain has TRBV11-1 and TRBJ2-1; a weak D match, TRBD2 (5 bases). CDR1 is SGHAT and CDR2 is FQDESV in the germline V gene (reference sequence). Trimming cost V 1 base and J 4 bases, with 11 bases left between them. CDR3 length: 15 amino acids. CDR3 amino acids: CASSLDSGPYNEQFF. The CDR3 DNA follows: TGTGCCAGCAGCTTAGACAGCGGACCTTACAATGAGCAGTTCTTC.